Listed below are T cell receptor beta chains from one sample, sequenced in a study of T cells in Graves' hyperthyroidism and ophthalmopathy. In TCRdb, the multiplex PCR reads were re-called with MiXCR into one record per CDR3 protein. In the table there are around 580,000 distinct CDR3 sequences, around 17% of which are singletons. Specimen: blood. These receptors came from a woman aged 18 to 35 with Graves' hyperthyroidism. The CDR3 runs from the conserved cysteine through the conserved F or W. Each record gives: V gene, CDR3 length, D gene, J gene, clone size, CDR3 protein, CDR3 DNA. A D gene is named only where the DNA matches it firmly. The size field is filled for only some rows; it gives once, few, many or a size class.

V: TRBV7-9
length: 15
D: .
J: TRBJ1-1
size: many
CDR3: CASYDLGGLGTEAFF
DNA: TGTGCCAGTTACGACCTGGGGGGATTGGGCACTGAAGCTTTCTTT

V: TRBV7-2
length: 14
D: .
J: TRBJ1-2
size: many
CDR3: CASSFMGQDYGYTF
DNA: TGTGCCAGCAGCTTCATGGGGCAGGACTATGGCTACACCTTC

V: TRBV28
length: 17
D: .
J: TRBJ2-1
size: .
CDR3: CASGEFVGGFSYNEQFF
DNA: TGTGCCAGCGGAGAGTTCGTGGGGGGTTTCTCCTACAATGAGCAGTTCTTC

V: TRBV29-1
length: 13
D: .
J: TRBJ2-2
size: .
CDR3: CSVGQTNTGELFF
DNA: TGCAGCGTTGGACAGACGAACACCGGGGAGCTGTTTTTT

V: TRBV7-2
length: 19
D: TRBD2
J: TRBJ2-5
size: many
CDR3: CASSHPTSGTDQSPETQYF
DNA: TGTGCCAGCAGCCACCCCACTAGCGGGACGGATCAATCCCCAGAGACCCAGTACTTC

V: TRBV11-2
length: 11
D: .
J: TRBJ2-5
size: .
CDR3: CASSINETQYF
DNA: TGTGCCAGCAGCATTAACGAGACCCAGTACTTC

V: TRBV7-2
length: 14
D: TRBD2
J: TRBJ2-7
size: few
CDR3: CASSPLRTSPEQYF
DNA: TGTGCCAGCAGCCCCCTCCGGACTAGCCCCGAGCAGTACTTC

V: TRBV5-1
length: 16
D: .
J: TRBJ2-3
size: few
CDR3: CASSHLALTSTDTQYF
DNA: TGCGCCAGCAGCCACCTAGCGCTTACTAGCACAGATACGCAGTATTTT

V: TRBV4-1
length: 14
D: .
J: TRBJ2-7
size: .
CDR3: CASSQDYTVYEQYF
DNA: TGCGCCAGCAGCCAAGATTATACGGTCTACGAGCAGTACTTC

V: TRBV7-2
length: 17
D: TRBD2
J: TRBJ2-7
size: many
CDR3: CASSLKVSGISSYEQYF
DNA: TGTGCCAGCAGCTTAAAAGTAAGCGGGATTAGCTCCTACGAGCAGTACTTC

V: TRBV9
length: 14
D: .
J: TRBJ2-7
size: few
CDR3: CASSVGGVPYEQYF
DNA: TGTGCCAGCAGCGTAGGGGGGGTTCCCTACGAGCAGTACTTC

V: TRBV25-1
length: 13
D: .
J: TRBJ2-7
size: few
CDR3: CASLTVPSYEQYF
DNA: TGTGCCAGTTTGACAGTTCCCTCCTACGAGCAGTACTTC

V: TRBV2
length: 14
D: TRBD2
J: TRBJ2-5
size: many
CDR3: CASISGGAGKTQYF
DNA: TGTGCCAGCATAAGCGGGGGGGCCGGAAAGACCCAGTACTTC

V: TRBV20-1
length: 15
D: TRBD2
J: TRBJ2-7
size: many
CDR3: CSARGGLAGAYEQYF
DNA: TGCAGTGCTAGAGGTGGACTAGCGGGGGCCTACGAGCAGTACTTC

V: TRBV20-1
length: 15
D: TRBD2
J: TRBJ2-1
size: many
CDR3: CSASGGTRRYNEQFF
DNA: TGCAGTGCTAGTGGCGGGACTAGAAGATACAATGAGCAGTTCTTC

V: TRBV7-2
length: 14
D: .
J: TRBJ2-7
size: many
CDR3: CASSLSGPVYERYF
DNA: TGTGCCAGCAGCCTGAGCGGCCCCGTTTACGAGCGGTACTTC

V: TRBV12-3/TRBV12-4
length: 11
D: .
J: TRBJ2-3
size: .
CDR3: CASSLLDTRYF
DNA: TGTGCCAGCAGTTTATTGGATACGCGGTATTTT

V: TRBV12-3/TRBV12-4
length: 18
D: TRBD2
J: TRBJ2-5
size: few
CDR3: CASTPGLARFRSQETQYF
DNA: TGTGCCAGCACCCCGGGACTAGCTCGTTTTCGAAGCCAAGAGACCCAGTACTTC

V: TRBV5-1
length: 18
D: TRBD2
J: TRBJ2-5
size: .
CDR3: CASSFGGLAGGRWETQYF
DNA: TGCGCCAGCAGCTTCGGGGGACTAGCGGGAGGAAGGTGGGAGACCCAGTACTTC

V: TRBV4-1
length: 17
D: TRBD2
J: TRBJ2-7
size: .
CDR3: CASSQLRLAGVVDEQYF
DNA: TGCGCCAGCAGCCAACTTCGCCTAGCGGGAGTCGTCGACGAGCAGTACTTC

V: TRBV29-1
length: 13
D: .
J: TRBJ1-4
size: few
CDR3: CSVELGRGEKLFF
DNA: TGCAGCGTTGAACTCGGACGAGGGGAAAAACTGTTTTTT

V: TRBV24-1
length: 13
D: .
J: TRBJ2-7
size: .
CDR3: CATSSDFFYEQYF
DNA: TGTGCCACCAGTTCGGACTTTTTCTACGAGCAGTACTTC

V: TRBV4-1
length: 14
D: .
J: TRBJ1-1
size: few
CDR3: CASSQEGQRTEAFF
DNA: TGCGCCAGCAGCCAGGAAGGACAGCGCACTGAAGCTTTCTTT

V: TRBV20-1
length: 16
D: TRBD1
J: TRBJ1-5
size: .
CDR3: CSARKGTGAESQPQHF
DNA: TGCAGTGCTAGGAAGGGGACAGGGGCGGAAAGTCAGCCCCAGCATTTT

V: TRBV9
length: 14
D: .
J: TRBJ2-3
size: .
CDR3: CASSVRLLTDTQYF
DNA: TGTGCCAGCAGCGTACGACTACTCACAGATACGCAGTATTTT

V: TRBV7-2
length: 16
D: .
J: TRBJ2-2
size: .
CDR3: CASSKTGPANTGELFF
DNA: TGTGCCAGCAGTAAAACAGGGCCAGCGAACACCGGGGAGCTGTTTTTT

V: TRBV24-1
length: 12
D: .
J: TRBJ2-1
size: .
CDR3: CATAPTSREQFF
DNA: TGTGCCACCGCACCCACGTCCCGGGAGCAGTTCTTC

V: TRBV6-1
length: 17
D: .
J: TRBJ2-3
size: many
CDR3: CASSEIIGRQLTDTQYF
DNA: TGTGCCAGCAGTGAAATCATAGGGCGGCAGCTCACAGATACGCAGTATTTT

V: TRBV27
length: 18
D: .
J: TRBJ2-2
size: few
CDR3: CASSLEGIGLYETGELFF
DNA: TGTGCCAGCAGTTTGGAGGGTATAGGGCTATACGAAACCGGGGAGCTGTTTTTT

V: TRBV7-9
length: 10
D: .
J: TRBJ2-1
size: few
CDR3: CASNPESKFF
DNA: TGTGCCAGCAACCCCGAGAGCAAGTTCTTC

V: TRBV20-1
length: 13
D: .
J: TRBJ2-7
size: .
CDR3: CSATGTFNYEQYF
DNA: TGCAGTGCTACCGGGACCTTTAACTACGAGCAGTACTTC

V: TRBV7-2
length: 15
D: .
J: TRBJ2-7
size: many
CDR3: CASSLDRRGPYEQYF
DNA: TGTGCCAGCAGCTTAGACAGGCGCGGCCCCTACGAGCAGTACTTC

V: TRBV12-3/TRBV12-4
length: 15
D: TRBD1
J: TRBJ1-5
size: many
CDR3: CASSPSRTGSQPQHF
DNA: TGTGCCAGCAGCCCGTCCCGGACAGGGTCACAGCCCCAGCATTTT

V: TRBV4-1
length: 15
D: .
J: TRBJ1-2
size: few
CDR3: CASSQALTANYGYTF
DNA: TGCGCCAGCAGCCAGGCCCTGACAGCAAACTATGGCTACACCTTC

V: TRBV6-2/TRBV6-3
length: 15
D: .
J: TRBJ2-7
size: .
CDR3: CASSQDLSGYYEQYF
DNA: TGTGCCAGCAGTCAGGATCTTAGTGGATACTACGAGCAGTACTTC

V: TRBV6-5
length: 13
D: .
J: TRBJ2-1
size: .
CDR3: CASSYSEYNEQFF
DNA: TGTGCCAGCAGTTACTCGGAATACAATGAGCAGTTCTTC

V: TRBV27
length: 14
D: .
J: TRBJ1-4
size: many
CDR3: CASRPTATNEKLFF
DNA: TGTGCCAGCAGACCGACAGCTACTAATGAAAAACTGTTTTTT

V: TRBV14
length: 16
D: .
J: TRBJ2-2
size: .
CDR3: CASSRPGRGNTGELFF
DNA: TGTGCCAGCAGCCGTCCGGGCAGGGGTAACACCGGGGAGCTGTTTTTT

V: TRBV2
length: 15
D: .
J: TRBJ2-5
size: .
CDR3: CASSRRSGLQETQYF
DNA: TGTGCCAGCAGCAGACGCAGCGGACTCCAAGAGACCCAGTACTTC

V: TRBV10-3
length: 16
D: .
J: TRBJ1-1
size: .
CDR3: CAISESLAGVNTEAFF
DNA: TGTGCCATCAGTGAGTCGTTAGCAGGTGTGAACACTGAAGCTTTCTTT

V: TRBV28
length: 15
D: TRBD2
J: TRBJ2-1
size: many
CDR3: CASRRLAGGWNEQFF
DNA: TGTGCCAGCAGACGACTAGCGGGAGGTTGGAATGAGCAGTTCTTC

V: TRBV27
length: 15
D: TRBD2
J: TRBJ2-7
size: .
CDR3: CASSQKLAGPYEQYF
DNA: TGTGCCAGCAGCCAAAAACTAGCGGGCCCCTACGAGCAGTACTTC

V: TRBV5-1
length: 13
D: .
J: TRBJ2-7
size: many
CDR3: CASSLVLGAEQYF
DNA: TGCGCCAGCAGCTTGGTTTTGGGTGCCGAGCAGTACTTC

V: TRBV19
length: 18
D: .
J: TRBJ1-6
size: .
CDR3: CASSQKGGGSSYNSPLHF
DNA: TGTGCCAGTAGTCAAAAGGGTGGCGGGAGCTCCTATAATTCACCCCTCCACTTT

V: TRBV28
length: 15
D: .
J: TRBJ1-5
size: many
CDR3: CASSLFDSSNQPQHF
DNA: TGTGCCAGCAGTTTATTTGACAGTAGCAATCAGCCCCAGCATTTT